These 5 T cell receptor beta chains came from one sample sequenced in a study of CD8 T cells in ankylosing spondylitis. The study, taken as a whole, reports: Typical of ankylosing spondylitis blood, it appeared, was a TCR beta motif of seven to nine highly homologous variants.

Using its own MiXCR run on the 5' RACE reads, TCRdb lists one record per CDR3 protein. Of 400,000 or so distinct CDR3 sequences listed, 25% to 30% were seen once; the top ten hold about 1%. These TCRs' antigens remain unknown. Sequencing was performed on blood, either unsorted or a sorted T cell fraction (not recorded which). The origin of the receptors is a male donor with ankylosing spondylitis.

The V and J genes are TRBV5-1 and TRBJ2-2; 8 bases match TRBD2. The CDR3 runs 14 residues. Germline CDR1 reads SGHRS; CDR2 reads YFSETQ. The ends lost 4 bases at V and 7 bases at J; junction bases unmatched: 6. The CDR3 loop reads CASSTSAGGGELFF. The DNA of the CDR3 is TGCGCCAGCAGCACCTCCGCGGGGGGCGGGGAGCTGTTTTTT.

A single count supports this clonotype. V and J are TRBV24-1 and TRBJ2-1; 9 bases are a match to TRBD2. In germline, CDR1 is KGHDR, CDR2 SFDVKD. The CDR3 spans 17 residues. After removal of 3 bases from V and 0 bases from J, the junction contained 5 bases not matched to a gene. CDR3 nucleotide sequence: TGTGCCACCAGTGATCCTCTAGCGGGAAGCTCCTACAATGAGCAGTTCTTC. The encoded protein is CATSDPLAGSSYNEQFF.

The sample holds a few counts of this clonotype. V and J are TRBV5-1 and TRBJ2-1; 14 positions match TRBD2. Per germline, CDR1 SGHRS and CDR2 YFSETQ. This CDR3 is built from 16 residues. The V and J ends lost 0 bases and 7 bases, in that order; junction bases with no gene match: 3. The CDR3 DNA reads TGCGCCAGCAGCTTGGTCGGGACTAGCGGGAGTAATGAGCAGTTCTTC. Translated: CASSLVGTSGSNEQFF.

In this sample, this clonotype turned up a few times. V is TRBV2 and J is TRBJ1-6; no clear D gene. Per germline, CDR1 SNHLY and CDR2 FYNNEI. The CDR3 consists of 14 residues. Trimming pared 7 bases from V and 7 bases from J, leaving 14 bases between. CDR3 residues: CASIGVARNSPLHF. CDR3 DNA sequence: TGTGCCAGCATCGGCGTAGCGCGGAATTCACCCCTCCACTTT. The whole variable domain, remainder taken from reference TRBV2 and TRBJ1-6, is EPEVTQTPSHQVTQMGQEVILRCVPISNHLYFYWYRQILGQKVEFLVSFYNNEISEKSEIFDDQFSVERPDGSNFTLKIRSTKLEDSAMYFCASIGVARNSPLHFGNGTRLTVT.

The chain recombines TRBV29-1 with TRBJ2-3, with 8 bases that match TRBD1. CDR3 size: 14 residues. Germline CDR1 reads SQVTM; CDR2 reads ANQGSEA. V lost 7 bases to trimming and J lost 2 bases; unmatched junction nucleotides: 8. The chain's CDR3 is CSGREDRATDTQYF. In DNA, the CDR3 is TGCAGCGGGAGAGAGGACAGGGCCACAGATACGCAGTATTTT.